A selection of T cell receptor beta chains follows, all from one sample in a study of T-cell memory formation after mild COVID-19. A single record per CDR3 protein comes from TCRdb applying MiXCR to the 5' RACE reads. Counted here are about 110,000 distinct CDR3 sequences, 20% to 25% occurring once; the ten biggest clones make up approximately 40%. Material: PBMCs or a T cell subset sorted from them (not recorded which). All receptors come from a man between 18 and 35 years old who had mild COVID-19 (a few samples of this study predate the infection). Cell type and time point are not known. CDR3s include the opening cysteine and the closing phenylalanine or tryptophan. The D gene is left open where the match is weak. Size values are once, few and many counts, or a class for expanded clones, and some rows have none.

D: -
V: TRBV27
size: -
J: TRBJ2-1
CDR3: CASSLSYYNEQFF
DNA: TGTGCCAGCAGTTTATCCTACTACAATGAGCAGTTCTTC

D: -
V: TRBV7-2
size: -
J: TRBJ2-4
CDR3: CASSLVFDRRNIQYF
DNA: TGTGCCAGCAGCTTAGTGTTCGACAGACGAAACATTCAGTACTTC

D: -
V: TRBV3-1
size: few
J: TRBJ1-1
CDR3: CASSQDRVEGLRAFF
DNA: TGTGCCAGCAGCCAAGATCGAGTGGAGGGGCTGCGGGCTTTCTTT

D: TRBD2
V: TRBV5-5
size: many
J: TRBJ2-1
CDR3: CASSFLSGGINEQFF
DNA: TGTGCCAGCAGCTTTCTTAGCGGGGGGATCAATGAGCAGTTCTTC

D: -
V: TRBV29-1
size: few
J: TRBJ2-3
CDR3: CSVEEYDHRRTDTQYF
DNA: TGCAGCGTTGAAGAGTACGATCACAGACGCACAGATACGCAGTATTTT

D: TRBD1
V: TRBV9
size: few
J: TRBJ1-1
CDR3: CASSSSGGTEAFF
DNA: TGTGCCAGCAGCTCATCAGGGGGCACTGAAGCTTTCTTT

D: TRBD1
V: TRBV7-2
size: -
J: TRBJ1-6
CDR3: CASSLPRQGHPPLHF
DNA: TGTGCCAGCAGCTTACCCCGACAGGGGCATCCACCCCTCCACTTT

D: -
V: TRBV25-1
size: -
J: TRBJ1-6
CDR3: CASSQGVNNSPLHF
DNA: TGTGCCAGCAGCCAAGGGGTGAATAATTCACCCCTCCACTTT

D: -
V: TRBV11-2
size: -
J: TRBJ1-4
CDR3: CASSPRGEKLFF
DNA: TGTGCCAGCAGCCCCAGGGGCGAAAAACTGTTTTTT

D: TRBD2
V: TRBV29-1
size: -
J: TRBJ2-5
CDR3: CSVVLAGGGETQYF
DNA: TGCAGCGTTGTTCTAGCGGGGGGCGGGGAGACCCAGTACTTC

D: TRBD1
V: TRBV5-5
size: -
J: TRBJ2-7
CDR3: CASSLRDRDHEQYF
DNA: TGTGCCAGCAGCCTCCGGGACAGGGATCACGAGCAGTACTTC

D: -
V: TRBV12-3/TRBV12-4
size: -
J: TRBJ2-3
CDR3: CASSRDGIFGLTDTQYF
DNA: TGTGCCAGCAGTCGGGACGGGATCTTCGGCCTCACAGATACGCAGTATTTT

D: -
V: TRBV7-2
size: -
J: TRBJ2-3
CDR3: CASSSFDTQGDTQYF
DNA: TGTGCCAGCAGCTCTTTCGACACCCAGGGGGATACGCAGTATTTT

D: TRBD2
V: TRBV10-3
size: -
J: TRBJ2-1
CDR3: CAISLGLAGNNEQFF
DNA: TGTGCCATCAGCCTGGGACTAGCGGGCAACAATGAGCAGTTCTTC

D: TRBD2
V: TRBV29-1
size: few
J: TRBJ2-6
CDR3: CSVERAGEGANVLTF
DNA: TGCAGCGTTGAACGGGCGGGGGAAGGGGCCAACGTCCTGACTTTC

D: TRBD2
V: TRBV20-1
size: -
J: TRBJ2-1
CDR3: CSALGSGGLNEQFF
DNA: TGCAGTGCCCTGGGTAGCGGGGGGCTAAATGAGCAGTTCTTC

D: TRBD2
V: TRBV29-1
size: -
J: TRBJ2-2
CDR3: CSVEGSGGFTGELFF
DNA: TGCAGCGTTGAGGGTAGCGGGGGGTTCACCGGGGAGCTGTTTTTT

D: -
V: TRBV20-1
size: few
J: TRBJ2-1
CDR3: CSARDPTLGGVNEQFF
DNA: TGCAGTGCTAGAGATCCCACCCTAGGGGGGGTGAATGAGCAGTTCTTC

D: -
V: TRBV10-3
size: -
J: TRBJ2-3
CDR3: CAISDGTSSTDTQYF
DNA: TGTGCCATCAGTGACGGGACTTCTAGCACAGATACGCAGTATTTT

D: -
V: TRBV12-3/TRBV12-4
size: few
J: TRBJ1-5
CDR3: CASSRQGYSNQPQHF
DNA: TGTGCCAGCAGTCGTCAGGGATATAGCAATCAGCCCCAGCATTTT

D: TRBD1
V: TRBV6-2/TRBV6-3
size: -
J: TRBJ1-5
CDR3: CASSASDRGSHQPQHF
DNA: TGTGCCAGCAGTGCCTCGGACAGGGGGAGTCATCAGCCCCAGCATTTT

D: TRBD1
V: TRBV10-3
size: once
J: TRBJ1-5
CDR3: CAISPGQAGVSNQPQHF
DNA: TGTGCCATCAGTCCTGGACAGGCGGGCGTTAGCAATCAGCCCCAGCATTTT

D: -
V: TRBV6-6
size: few
J: TRBJ1-1
CDR3: CASSYEGLRTEAFF
DNA: TGTGCCAGCAGTTACGAGGGCTTAAGGACTGAAGCTTTCTTT

D: TRBD2
V: TRBV29-1
size: few
J: TRBJ2-3
CDR3: CSVELAGKSDTQYF
DNA: TGCAGCGTTGAACTAGCGGGGAAGTCAGATACGCAGTATTTT

D: TRBD2
V: TRBV28
size: -
J: TRBJ2-5
CDR3: CASSPGEGSVETQYF
DNA: TGTGCCAGCAGCCCCGGGGAGGGCTCGGTGGAGACCCAGTACTTC

D: -
V: TRBV7-9
size: -
J: TRBJ2-1
CDR3: CASSLLGRNNEQFF
DNA: TGTGCCAGCAGCTTGTTGGGACGGAACAATGAGCAGTTCTTC

D: TRBD2
V: TRBV5-6
size: few
J: TRBJ2-7
CDR3: CASSWTSGSYEQYF
DNA: TGTGCCAGCAGCTGGACTAGCGGATCCTACGAGCAGTACTTC

D: -
V: TRBV2
size: few
J: TRBJ2-7
CDR3: CAITWGSYEQYF
DNA: TGTGCCATCACCTGGGGCTCCTACGAGCAGTACTTC

D: -
V: TRBV20-1
size: -
J: TRBJ1-2
CDR3: CSARDLTEYGYTF
DNA: TGCAGTGCTAGAGATCTAACAGAATATGGCTACACCTTC

D: -
V: TRBV6-5
size: few
J: TRBJ2-1
CDR3: CASSYSTRGRIPEQFF
DNA: TGTGCCAGCAGTTACTCGACCAGGGGTCGAATCCCTGAGCAGTTCTTC

D: -
V: TRBV4-3
size: -
J: TRBJ1-2
CDR3: CASSPGAAGYGYTF
DNA: TGCGCCAGCAGCCCAGGGGCCGCCGGCTATGGCTACACCTTC

D: -
V: TRBV4-2
size: few
J: TRBJ2-1
CDR3: CASSQGTGRNEQFF
DNA: TGTGCCAGCAGCCAAGGGACGGGGCGAAATGAGCAGTTCTTC

D: TRBD2
V: TRBV6-6
size: few
J: TRBJ2-5
CDR3: CASSLAGIQETQYF
DNA: TGTGCCAGCAGCTTAGCGGGGATCCAAGAGACCCAGTACTTC

D: -
V: TRBV11-2
size: -
J: TRBJ2-5
CDR3: CASSLDWGAQETQYF
DNA: TGTGCCAGCAGCTTAGATTGGGGGGCTCAAGAGACCCAGTACTTC

D: -
V: TRBV7-8
size: few
J: TRBJ2-7
CDR3: CASSPGGTTYEQYF
DNA: TGTGCCAGCAGCCCCGGGGGGACAACCTACGAGCAGTACTTC

D: TRBD2
V: TRBV4-1
size: -
J: TRBJ2-1
CDR3: CASSQDLGLAEANEQFF
DNA: TGCGCCAGCAGCCAAGATCTCGGACTAGCGGAGGCGAATGAGCAGTTCTTC

D: -
V: TRBV9
size: -
J: TRBJ2-3
CDR3: CASSVDGEDTQYF
DNA: TGTGCCAGCAGCGTAGACGGGGAAGATACGCAGTATTTT

D: -
V: TRBV6-2/TRBV6-3
size: few
J: TRBJ1-1
CDR3: CASSATGLNTEAFF
DNA: TGTGCCAGCAGTGCGACAGGATTGAACACTGAAGCTTTCTTT

D: -
V: TRBV20-1
size: -
J: TRBJ2-1
CDR3: CSAWDRSGSYNEQFF
DNA: TGCAGTGCCTGGGACCGCTCAGGGTCCTACAATGAGCAGTTCTTC

D: -
V: TRBV29-1
size: -
J: TRBJ2-3
CDR3: CSVEGAASTDTQYF
DNA: TGCAGCGTTGAAGGTGCAGCTAGCACAGATACGCAGTATTTT

D: -
V: TRBV11-2
size: few
J: TRBJ2-1
CDR3: CASSLDLLGISYNEQFF
DNA: TGTGCCAGCAGCTTAGATCTTTTGGGGATCTCCTACAATGAGCAGTTCTTC

D: -
V: TRBV2
size: few
J: TRBJ1-5
CDR3: CASSGPRWIHQPQHF
DNA: TGTGCCAGCAGTGGACCCCGGTGGATACATCAGCCCCAGCATTTT